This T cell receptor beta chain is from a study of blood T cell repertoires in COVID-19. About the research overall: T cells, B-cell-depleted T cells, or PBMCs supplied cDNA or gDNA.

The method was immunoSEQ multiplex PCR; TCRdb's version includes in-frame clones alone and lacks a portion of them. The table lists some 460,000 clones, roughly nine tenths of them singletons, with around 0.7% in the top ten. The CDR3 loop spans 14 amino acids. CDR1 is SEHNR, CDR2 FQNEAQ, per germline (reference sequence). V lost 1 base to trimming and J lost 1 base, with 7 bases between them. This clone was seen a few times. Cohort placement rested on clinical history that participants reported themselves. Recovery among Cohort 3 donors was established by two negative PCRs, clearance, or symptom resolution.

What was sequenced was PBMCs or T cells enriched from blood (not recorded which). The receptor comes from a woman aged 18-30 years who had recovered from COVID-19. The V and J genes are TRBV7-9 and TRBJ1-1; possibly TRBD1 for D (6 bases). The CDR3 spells CASSLGGGNTEAFF. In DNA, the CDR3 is TGTGCCAGCAGCTTAGGAGGGGGGAACACTGAAGCTTTCTTT.